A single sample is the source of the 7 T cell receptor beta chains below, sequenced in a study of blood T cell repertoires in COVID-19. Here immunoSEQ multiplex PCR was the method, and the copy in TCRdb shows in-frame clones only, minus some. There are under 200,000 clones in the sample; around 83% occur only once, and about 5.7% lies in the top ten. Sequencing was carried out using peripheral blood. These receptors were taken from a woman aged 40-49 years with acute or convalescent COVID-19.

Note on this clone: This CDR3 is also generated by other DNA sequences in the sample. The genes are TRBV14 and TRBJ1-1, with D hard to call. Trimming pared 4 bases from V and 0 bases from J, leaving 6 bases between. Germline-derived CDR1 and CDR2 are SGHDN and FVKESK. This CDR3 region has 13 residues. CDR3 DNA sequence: TGTGCCAGCAGCCGACACCTGAACACTGAAGCTTTCTTT. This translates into CASSRHLNTEAFF.

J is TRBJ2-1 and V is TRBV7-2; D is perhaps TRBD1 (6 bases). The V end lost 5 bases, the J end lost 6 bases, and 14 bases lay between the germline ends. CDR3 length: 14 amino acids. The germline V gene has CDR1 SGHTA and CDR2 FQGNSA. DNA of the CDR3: TGTGCCAGCAGCCCCCAGGGGCTCGGCAATGAGCAGTTCTTC. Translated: CASSPQGLGNEQFF.

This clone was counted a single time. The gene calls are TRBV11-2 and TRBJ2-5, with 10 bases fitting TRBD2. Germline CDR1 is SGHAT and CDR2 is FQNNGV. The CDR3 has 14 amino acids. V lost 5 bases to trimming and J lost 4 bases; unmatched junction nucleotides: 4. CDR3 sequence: CASSAGTSVETQYF. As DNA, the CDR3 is TGTGCCAGCAGCGCCGGGACTAGCGTAGAGACCCAGTACTTC.

CDR3 loop: CASSPSGWNAEKLFF. CDR3 coding DNA: TGCGCCAGCAGCCCCTCCGGGTGGAACGCTGAAAAACTGTTTTTT. This chain joins TRBV5-1 and TRBJ1-4, with D unclear. This CDR3 has 15 residues. Trimming shortened V by 4 bases and J by 7 bases, and 17 bases separated the two germline ends. Germline loops: CDR1 SGHRS, CDR2 YFSETQ.

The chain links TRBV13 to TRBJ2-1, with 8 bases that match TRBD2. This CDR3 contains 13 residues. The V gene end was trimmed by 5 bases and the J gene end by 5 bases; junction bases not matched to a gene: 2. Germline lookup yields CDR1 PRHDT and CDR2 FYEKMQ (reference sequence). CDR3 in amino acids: CASSARGDNEQFF. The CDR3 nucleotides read TGTGCCAGCAGCGCGCGGGGGGACAATGAGCAGTTCTTC. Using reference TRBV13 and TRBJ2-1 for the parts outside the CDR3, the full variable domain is AAGVIQSPRHLIKEKRETATLKCYPIPRHDTVYWYQQGPGQDPQFLISFYEKMQSDKGSIPDRFSAQQFSDYHSELNMSSLELGDSALYFCASSARGDNEQFFGPGTRLTVL.

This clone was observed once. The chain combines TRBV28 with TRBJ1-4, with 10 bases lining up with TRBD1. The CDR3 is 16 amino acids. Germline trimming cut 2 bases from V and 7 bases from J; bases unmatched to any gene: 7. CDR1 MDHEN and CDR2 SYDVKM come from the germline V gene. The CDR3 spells CASSLMRQGASEKLFF. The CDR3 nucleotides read TGTGCCAGCAGTTTAATGAGACAGGGGGCGAGTGAAAAACTGTTTTTT.

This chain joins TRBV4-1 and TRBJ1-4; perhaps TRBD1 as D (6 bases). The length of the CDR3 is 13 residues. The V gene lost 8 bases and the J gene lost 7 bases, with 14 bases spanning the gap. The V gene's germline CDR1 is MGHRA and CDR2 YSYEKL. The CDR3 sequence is CASGGGGGEKLFF. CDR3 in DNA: TGCGCCAGCGGAGGGGGGGGCGGTGAAAAACTGTTTTTT.